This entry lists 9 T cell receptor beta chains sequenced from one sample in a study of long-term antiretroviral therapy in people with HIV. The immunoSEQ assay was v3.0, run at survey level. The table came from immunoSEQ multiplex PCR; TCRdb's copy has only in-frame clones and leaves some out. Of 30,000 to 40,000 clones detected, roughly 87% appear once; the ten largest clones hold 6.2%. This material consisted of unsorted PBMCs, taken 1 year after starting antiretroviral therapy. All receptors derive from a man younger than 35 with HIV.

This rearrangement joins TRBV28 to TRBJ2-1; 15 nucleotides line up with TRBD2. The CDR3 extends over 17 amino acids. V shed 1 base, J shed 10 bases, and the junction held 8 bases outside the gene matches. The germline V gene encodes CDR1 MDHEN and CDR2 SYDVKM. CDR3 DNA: TGTGCCAGCAGTTTATTAGGACTAGCGGGAGGGCCCCGGGAGCAGTTCTTC. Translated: CASSLLGLAGGPREQFF.

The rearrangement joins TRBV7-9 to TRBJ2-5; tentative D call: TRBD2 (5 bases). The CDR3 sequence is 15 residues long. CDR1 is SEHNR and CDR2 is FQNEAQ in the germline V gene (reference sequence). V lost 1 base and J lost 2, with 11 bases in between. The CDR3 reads CASSLGIEGQETQYF. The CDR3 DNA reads TGTGCCAGCAGCTTAGGTATCGAGGGTCAAGAGACCCAGTACTTC.

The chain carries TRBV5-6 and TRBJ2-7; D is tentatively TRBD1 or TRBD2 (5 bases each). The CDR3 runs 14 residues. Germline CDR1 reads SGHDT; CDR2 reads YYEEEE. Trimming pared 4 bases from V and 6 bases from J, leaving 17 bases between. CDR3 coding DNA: TGTGCCAGCAGCGCCGGGGCAGGGTTCCGCGAGCAGTACTTC. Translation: CASSAGAGFREQYF.

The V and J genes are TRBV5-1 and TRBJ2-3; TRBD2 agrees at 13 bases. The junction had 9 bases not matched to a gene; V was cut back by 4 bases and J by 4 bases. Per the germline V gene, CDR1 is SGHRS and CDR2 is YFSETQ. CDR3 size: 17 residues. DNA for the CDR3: TGCGCCAGCAGCGCCCGGACTAGCGGGAGTTGGCCAGATACGCAGTATTTT. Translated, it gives CASSARTSGSWPDTQYF.

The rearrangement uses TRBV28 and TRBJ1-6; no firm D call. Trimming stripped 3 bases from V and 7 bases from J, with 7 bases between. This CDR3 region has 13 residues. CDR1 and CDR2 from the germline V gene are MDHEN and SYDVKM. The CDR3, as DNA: TGTGCCAGCAGTTTGGTCAGGAATTCACCCCTCCACTTT. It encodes CASSLVRNSPLHF. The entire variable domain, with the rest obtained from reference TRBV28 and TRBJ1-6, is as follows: DVKVTQSSRYLVKRTGEKVFLECVQDMDHENMFWYRQDPGLGLRLIYFSYDVKMKEKGDIPEGYSVSREKKERFSLILESASTNQTSMYLCASSLVRNSPLHFGNGTRLTVT.

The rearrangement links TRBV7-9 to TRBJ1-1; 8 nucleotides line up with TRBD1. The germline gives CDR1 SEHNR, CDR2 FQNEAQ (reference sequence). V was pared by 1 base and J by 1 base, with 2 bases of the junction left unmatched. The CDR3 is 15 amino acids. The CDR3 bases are TGTGCCAGCAGCTTAGGGACAGGGAGGAACACTGAAGCTTTCTTT. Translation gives CASSLGTGRNTEAFF.

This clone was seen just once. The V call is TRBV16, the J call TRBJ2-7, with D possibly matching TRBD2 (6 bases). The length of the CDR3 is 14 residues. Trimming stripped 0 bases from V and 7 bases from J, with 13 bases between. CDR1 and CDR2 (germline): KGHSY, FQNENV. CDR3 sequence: CASSQSGGREEQYF. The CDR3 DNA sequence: TGTGCCAGCAGCCAATCTGGCGGCCGGGAGGAGCAGTACTTC.

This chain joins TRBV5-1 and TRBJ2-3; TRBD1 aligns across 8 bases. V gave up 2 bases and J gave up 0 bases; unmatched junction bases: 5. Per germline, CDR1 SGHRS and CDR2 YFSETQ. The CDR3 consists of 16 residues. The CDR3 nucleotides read TGCGCCAGCAGCTTAGGACAGGGTGGTAGCACAGATACGCAGTATTTT. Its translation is CASSLGQGGSTDTQYF.

The CDR3 DNA reads TGTGCCAGCAGCTTAGTAGGTACGGGAAGGACTATACACTATGGCTACACCTTC. Its protein is CASSLVGTGRTIHYGYTF. The V gene is TRBV7-9, the J gene TRBJ1-2, with D hard to call. Trimming stripped 1 base from V and 3 bases from J, with 21 bases between. CDR1 and CDR2 from the germline V gene are SEHNR and FQNEAQ (reference sequence). This CDR3 has 18 residues.